The 4 T cell receptor beta chains given below trace back to one sample, sequenced in a study of blood T cell repertoires in COVID-19 (dated by TCRdb to 2018 to 2020). Receptors were amplified or captured by the immunoSEQ multiplex PCR assay. Not all clones reach the TCRdb copy of this immuneACCESS table, which keeps in-frame sequences only. Checked studies attribute under half of the gap to unresolved V genes and leave the rest unexplained. A total of a few hundred thousand clones appear in this sample, around 78% of them only once. The leading ten clones occupy roughly 4.6% of the sample. Sequenced material: peripheral blood. The receptors here all came from a man in his sixties who had recovered from COVID-19.

J is TRBJ1-6 and V is TRBV4-1; 10 positions match TRBD1. In germline, CDR1 is MGHRA, CDR2 YSYEKL. The CDR3 covers 16 residues. The V and J ends lost 3 bases and 5 bases, in that order; junction bases with no gene match: 4. The CDR3 sequence: CASSQSGQGHNSPLHF. For the CDR3, the DNA is TGCGCCAGCAGCCAGTCGGGACAGGGGCATAATTCACCCCTCCACTTT.

The V call is TRBV5-6, the J call TRBJ2-3, with TRBD1 matching over 12 bases. The germline gives CDR1 SGHDT, CDR2 YYEEEE. V was clipped by 4 bases and J by 4 bases; unmatched bases: 7. The CDR3 covers 16 residues. CDR3 loop: CASSRDRGPGADTQYF. The DNA of the CDR3 is TGTGCCAGCAGCCGGGACAGGGGGCCGGGTGCAGATACGCAGTATTTT.

This clone was found once. The gene calls are TRBV6-4 and TRBJ2-1; 8 nucleotides match TRBD1. After removal of 6 bases from V and 5 bases from J, the junction contained 6 bases not matched to a gene. Germline CDR1 and CDR2: MRHNA and SNTAGT. The CDR3 covers 14 residues. Written as DNA, the CDR3 is TGTGCCAGCAGCCAGGGGGCGCGAGACAATGAGCAGTTCTTC. This encodes CASSQGARDNEQFF.

J is TRBJ1-2 and V is TRBV28; tentative D call: TRBD1 (6 bases). CDR1 is MDHEN and CDR2 is SYDVKM in the germline V gene. This CDR3 is built from 15 residues. V lost 7 bases to trimming and J lost 0 bases, with 15 bases between them. DNA of the CDR3: TGTGCCAGCAATTACGGGACACGGACTAACTATGGCTACACCTTC. This encodes CASNYGTRTNYGYTF.